The next 13 T cell receptor beta chains were all read from a single sample in a study of cytomegalovirus exposure and HLA in healthy donors. It was with 60 Vbeta and 13 Jbeta primers that the PCR ran. Clones were read by immunoSEQ multiplex PCR, and TCRdb kept only the in-frame ones, dropping some. The sample lists about 120,000 clones, 74% seen once, with around 4% in the top ten. Material: PBMCs. The origin of the receptors is a middle-aged man in good health and CMV-seropositive.

The rearrangement links TRBV7-2 to TRBJ2-7, with D tentatively TRBD1 (6 bases). V gave up 1 base and J gave up 4 bases, with 17 bases separating them. The length of the CDR3 is 16 residues. Germline CDR1 is SGHTA and CDR2 is FQGNSA. CDR3 nucleotides: TGTGCCAGCAGCTTAGATTTTACAGGGACGAGGTACGAGCAGTACTTC. This translates into CASSLDFTGTRYEQYF.

This sequence joins TRBV18 and TRBJ2-7; TRBD1 agrees at 8 bases. The CDR3 length is 14 residues. Losses at the gene ends were 3 bases for V and 3 bases for J; bases not matched to a gene: 4. Germline lookup yields CDR1 KGHSH and CDR2 LQKENI. CDR3 sequence: CASSPDRGSYEQYF. The CDR3 DNA is TGTGCCAGCTCACCCGACAGGGGTAGCTACGAGCAGTACTTC.

V gene TRBV5-1 combines with J gene TRBJ1-1, with 11 bases matching TRBD1. The V gene's germline CDR1 is SGHRS and CDR2 YFSETQ. The CDR3 sequence is 15 residues long. Unmatched junction bases numbered 5, after V lost 5 bases and J lost 2 bases. For the CDR3, the DNA is TGCGCCAGCAGGCCCGGACAGGGGGCAAACACTGAAGCTTTCTTT. Translated, it gives CASRPGQGANTEAFF.

This clone was detected a few times. The chain has TRBV25-1 and TRBJ1-6; TRBD1 aligns across 8 bases. Germline V gene data show CDR1 as MGHDK and CDR2 as SYGVNS. V was pared by 5 bases and J by 7 bases, with 10 bases of the junction left unmatched. The CDR3 has 16 amino acids. The CDR3 region is CASSPYGQGINSPLHF. CDR3 nucleotides: TGTGCCAGCAGTCCCTATGGACAGGGAATAAATTCACCCCTCCACTTT.

This chain connects TRBV6-1 to TRBJ2-1, with TRBD2 matching over 9 bases. CDR3 length: 14 residues. In germline, CDR1 is MNHNS, CDR2 SASEGT. V was clipped by 8 bases and J by 4 bases; unmatched bases: 6. CDR3 loop: CASEGLAPYNEQFF. The CDR3 DNA reads TGTGCCAGCGAGGGACTAGCACCATACAATGAGCAGTTCTTC.

The rearrangement joins TRBV30 to TRBJ1-5; D unclear. This CDR3 spans 13 amino acids. V gave up 5 bases and J gave up 4 bases, with 12 bases separating them. Germline assignment: CDR1 GTSNPN and CDR2 SVGIG (reference sequence). CDR3: CAWAGGGNQPQHF. CDR3 sequence (DNA): TGTGCCTGGGCGGGTGGCGGAAATCAGCCCCAGCATTTT.

J is TRBJ2-7 and V is TRBV29-1; 13 nucleotides match TRBD2. The ends lost 3 bases at V and 4 bases at J; junction bases unmatched: 0. CDR1 is SQVTM, CDR2 ANQGSEA, per germline. The CDR3 is made up of 13 amino acids. The CDR3 nucleotides are TGCAGCGTTGAGACTAGCGGGAGGTACGAGCAGTACTTC. Its protein product is CSVETSGRYEQYF.

The chain carries TRBV7-8 and TRBJ1-1; D may be TRBD1 (5 bases). Deletions cut 5 bases from V and 5 bases from J, with 12 bases between. The CDR3 contains 13 residues. The germline V gene encodes CDR1 SGHVS and CDR2 FQNEAQ. The CDR3 coding sequence is TGTGCCAGCAGCCGGGGGAGGGCGACTGAAGCTTTCTTT. Protein sequence: CASSRGRATEAFF. Full variable domain (missing parts from reference TRBV7-8 and TRBJ1-1): GAGVSQSPRYKVAKRGQDVALRCDPISGHVSLFWYQQALGQGPEFLTYFQNEAQLDKSGLPSDRFFAERPEGSVSTLKIQRTQQEDSAVYLCASSRGRATEAFFGQGTRLTVV.

This clone was found a few times. The rearrangement uses TRBV7-3 and TRBJ2-2; 9 bases fit TRBD2. Germline assignment: CDR1 SGHTA and CDR2 FQGTGA. Losses at the gene ends were 4 bases for V and 7 bases for J; bases not matched to a gene: 22. This CDR3 has 20 amino acids. CDR3 in amino acids: CASSSFKSPAGGPEDGELFF. The CDR3 DNA sequence: TGTGCCAGCAGCTCCTTTAAATCCCCGGCGGGAGGGCCGGAGGACGGGGAGCTGTTTTTT.

CDR3 region: CASSLWTSGDVYEQYF. CDR3 DNA sequence: TGTGCCAGCAGTTTATGGACTAGCGGGGATGTCTACGAGCAGTACTTC. The genes are TRBV28 and TRBJ2-7, with 11 bases identical to TRBD2. After removal of 0 bases from V and 3 bases from J, the junction contained 4 bases not matched to a gene. Germline V gene lookup returns CDR1 MDHEN and CDR2 SYDVKM. The CDR3 loop spans 16 amino acids.

The chain couples TRBV5-6 to TRBJ2-5, with D perhaps TRBD1 (5 bases). Deletions cut 9 bases from V and 7 bases from J, with 34 bases between. Looked up from germline, CDR1 is SGHDT and CDR2 is YYEEEE. The CDR3 is 18 residues long. The CDR3 DNA follows: TGTGCCACCGCACAATCACCGATCAAGGGTGGGGCTTTAGTGACCCAGTACTTC. It specifies CATAQSPIKGGALVTQYF.

Only one count was recorded for this clone. V and J are TRBV7-9 and TRBJ2-1, with no clear D. V shed 2 bases and J shed 2 bases, with 10 bases lying between them. Germline V lookup: CDR1 SEHNR, CDR2 FQNEAQ (reference sequence). This CDR3 is 15 amino acids long. For the CDR3, the DNA is TGTGCCAGCAGCTTACTTAGCACAACCTACAATGAGCAGTTCTTC. Residues: CASSLLSTTYNEQFF.

In this sample, this clone turned up a few times. V usage is TRBV29-1 and J usage is TRBJ2-5, with 8 nucleotides matching TRBD1. Germline trimming cut 6 bases from V and 1 base from J; bases unmatched to any gene: 7. CDR3 length equals 14 residues. Germline lookup yields CDR1 SQVTM and CDR2 ANQGSEA. The CDR3, as DNA: TGCAGCGTCAGACGGACAGGGCCCCAAGAGACCCAGTACTTC. Residues: CSVRRTGPQETQYF.